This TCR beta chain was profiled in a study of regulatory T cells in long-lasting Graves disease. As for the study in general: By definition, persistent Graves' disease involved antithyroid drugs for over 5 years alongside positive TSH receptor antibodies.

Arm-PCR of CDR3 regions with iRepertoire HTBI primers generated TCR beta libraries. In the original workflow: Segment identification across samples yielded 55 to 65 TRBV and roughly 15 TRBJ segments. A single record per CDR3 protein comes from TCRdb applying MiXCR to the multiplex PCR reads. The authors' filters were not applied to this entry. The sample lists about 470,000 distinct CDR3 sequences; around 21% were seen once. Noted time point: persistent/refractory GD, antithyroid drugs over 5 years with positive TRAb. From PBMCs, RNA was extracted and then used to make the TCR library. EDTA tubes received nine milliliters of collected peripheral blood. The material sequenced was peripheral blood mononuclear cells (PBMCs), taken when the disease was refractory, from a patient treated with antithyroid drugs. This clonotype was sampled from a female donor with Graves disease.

The CDR3 spells CASSDSGSVAYEQYF. The CDR3, as DNA: TGTGCCAGCAGCGATAGCGGGAGTGTCGCCTACGAGCAGTACTTC. The rearrangement uses TRBV6-8 and TRBJ2-7; 9 nucleotides align to TRBD2. The CDR3 has 15 amino acids. Losses at the gene ends were 6 bases for V and 2 bases for J; bases not matched to a gene: 8. Germline loops: CDR1 MNHGY, CDR2 SAAAGT.